A selection of T cell receptor beta chains follows, all from one sample in a study of blood T cell repertoires in COVID-19. TCRdb's copy holds only in-frame clones and misses some; the assay was immunoSEQ multiplex PCR. This sample yields about 150,000 clones, of which over 70% are seen a single time; approximately 6.5% belongs to the top ten. The material sequenced was peripheral blood. These receptors were taken from a man older than 75 with acute or convalescent COVID-19. The CDR3 runs from the conserved cysteine through the conserved F or W. D genes are given only for firm matches. Expanded clones get a size class; other rows say once, few or many, or leave the size out.

TRBV4-1,-,TRBJ2-2,-,CASSQDLTGGAGELFF,TGCGCCAGCAGCCAAGATCTCACAGGGGGGGCCGGGGAGCTGTTTTTT
TRBV5-6,-,TRBJ1-2,-,CASSLFGVDYGYTF,TGTGCCAGCAGCTTGTTCGGGGTCGACTATGGCTACACCTTC
TRBV9,TRBD2,TRBJ2-5,-,CASSVAGTSGQETQYF,TGTGCCAGCAGCGTAGCGGGGACTAGCGGCCAAGAGACCCAGTACTTC
TRBV27,-,TRBJ2-3,-,CASSLWSTRGDTQYF,TGTGCCAGCAGTTTGTGGTCCACCCGGGGAGATACGCAGTATTTT
TRBV11-1,-,TRBJ2-6,-,CASSLAGAGANVLTF,TGTGCCAGCAGCTTGGCAGGGGCTGGGGCCAACGTCCTGACTTTC
TRBV5-4,TRBD2,TRBJ2-1,-,CASSSRLAGELSEFF,TGTGCCAGCAGCTCGCGACTAGCGGGAGAGCTATCGGAGTTCTTC
TRBV7-8,TRBD1,TRBJ2-7,-,CASSWDRVSYEQYF,TGTGCCAGCAGCTGGGACAGGGTATCCTACGAGCAGTACTTC
TRBV2,TRBD1,TRBJ1-2,-,CASSEGGQGIGANYGYTF,TGTGCCAGCAGTGAAGGCGGACAGGGAATAGGGGCTAACTATGGCTACACCTTC
TRBV5-1,TRBD1,TRBJ2-6,-,CASSLMGQGASGANVLTF,TGCGCCAGCAGCTTGATGGGACAGGGGGCTTCCGGGGCCAACGTCCTGACTTTC
TRBV11-2,-,TRBJ2-7,few,CASSLSGQPYEQYF,TGTGCCAGCAGCTTAAGTGGACAGCCCTACGAGCAGTACTTC
TRBV6-2/TRBV6-3,-,TRBJ1-2,-,CASSYSGGMDYTF,TGTGCCAGCAGTTACTCCGGCGGGATGGACTACACCTTC
TRBV5-1,-,TRBJ2-3,-,CASSLETSTDTQYF,TGCGCCAGCAGCTTGGAGACTAGCACAGATACGCAGTATTTT
TRBV10-2,TRBD1,TRBJ2-5,-,CASSGTGQETQYF,TGCGCCAGCAGCGGGACAGGTCAAGAGACCCAGTACTTC
TRBV5-4,-,TRBJ1-2,-,CASSLAGRDGYTF,TGTGCCAGCAGCTTGGCCGGGAGGGATGGCTACACCTTC
TRBV5-1,-,TRBJ1-2,-,CASSWERTNYGYTF,TGCGCCAGCAGCTGGGAGAGAACTAACTATGGCTACACCTTC
TRBV7-8,TRBD1,TRBJ1-3,-,CASSSGTGSGNTIYF,TGTGCCAGCAGCTCGGGGACAGGCTCTGGAAACACCATATATTTT
TRBV19,-,TRBJ2-7,-,CASSIEAVSSYEQYF,TGTGCCAGTAGTATCGAAGCTGTGAGCTCCTACGAGCAGTACTTC
TRBV12-3/TRBV12-4,-,TRBJ1-1,-,CASRADYTEAFF,TGTGCCAGCAGGGCGGATTACACTGAAGCTTTCTTT
TRBV28,-,TRBJ2-2,once,CASRPQLVGELFF,TGTGCCAGCAGACCACAACTAGTCGGGGAGCTGTTTTTT
TRBV19,-,TRBJ2-5,-,CASSMGQQETQYF,TGTGCCAGTAGTATGGGACAACAAGAGACCCAGTACTTC
TRBV27,TRBD2,TRBJ2-1,-,CATAGGLGGVDEQFF,TGTGCCACCGCGGGGGGACTAGGGGGGGTCGATGAGCAGTTCTTC
TRBV23-1,TRBD1,TRBJ1-5,-,CASSQTRQGIQPQHF,TGCGCCAGCAGTCAGACCCGACAGGGGATTCAGCCCCAGCATTTT
TRBV6-5,-,TRBJ1-1,few,CASRIGQKNTEAFF,TGTGCCAGCAGGATAGGACAGAAGAACACTGAAGCTTTCTTT
TRBV5-1,-,TRBJ2-1,-,CASSSSLSSYNEQFF,TGCGCCAGCAGCTCGTCGCTCAGCTCCTACAATGAGCAGTTCTTC
TRBV2,-,TRBJ1-5,few,CASSAGGGSNQPQHF,TGTGCCAGCAGTGCTGGGGGGGGAAGCAATCAGCCCCAGCATTTT
TRBV3-1/TRBV3-2,TRBD2,TRBJ2-7,-,CASSQTFSGGNTGHEQYF,TGTGCCAGCAGCCAGACCTTTAGCGGGGGCAACACGGGGCACGAGCAGTACTTC
TRBV10-3,-,TRBJ1-3,-,CAISGDSISGNTIYF,TGTGCCATCAGTGGGGACTCCATCTCTGGAAACACCATATATTTT
TRBV7-8,TRBD1,TRBJ2-6,-,CASSLREGQGYSGANVLTF,TGTGCCAGCAGCCTCCGGGAGGGACAGGGGTACTCTGGGGCCAACGTCCTGACTTTC
TRBV28,-,TRBJ1-1,-,CASSFSLFGTEAFF,TGTGCCAGCAGTTTTTCTCTATTTGGCACTGAAGCTTTCTTT
TRBV5-6,TRBD1,TRBJ1-6,many,CASSLGLTGGSPLHF,TGTGCCAGCAGCTTAGGGTTGACAGGGGGTTCACCCCTCCACTTT
TRBV3-1/TRBV3-2,-,TRBJ1-1,-,CASSQWLNTEAFF,TGTGCCAGCAGCCAATGGCTGAACACTGAAGCTTTCTTT
TRBV7-6,-,TRBJ2-7,-,CASSFLKPGRGIHEQYF,TGTGCCAGCAGCTTCCTAAAGCCGGGCAGGGGTATCCACGAGCAGTACTTC
TRBV28,-,TRBJ2-7,-,CASDRSGRYEQYF,TGTGCCAGTGATAGGTCAGGCAGATACGAGCAGTACTTC
TRBV5-4,TRBD1,TRBJ1-2,once,CASSTTGARYGYTF,TGTGCCAGCAGCACGACAGGGGCACGCTATGGCTACACCTTC
TRBV18,-,TRBJ1-1,-,CASSPFAMAGGNTEAFF,TGTGCCAGCTCACCCTTTGCCATGGCAGGAGGTAACACTGAAGCTTTCTTT
TRBV27,TRBD1,TRBJ1-1,once,CASSPRQGARGEAFF,TGTGCCAGCAGTCCGAGACAGGGGGCGCGGGGTGAAGCTTTCTTT
TRBV5-5,-,TRBJ1-2,-,CASSLFSGEGGYTF,TGTGCCAGCAGCTTATTTTCCGGGGAGGGTGGCTACACCTTC
TRBV18,-,TRBJ2-2,-,CASSPTRTTGELFF,TGTGCCAGCTCGCCGACAAGGACAACCGGGGAGCTGTTTTTT
TRBV27,TRBD1,TRBJ1-6,-,CASSFGQGNSPLHF,TGTGCCAGCAGTTTCGGACAGGGGAATTCACCCCTCCACTTT
TRBV14,TRBD2,TRBJ2-7,-,CASSQGLAGVVEQYF,TGTGCCAGCAGCCAAGGACTAGCGGGAGTTGTCGAGCAGTACTTC
TRBV6-5,TRBD2,TRBJ2-1,-,CASSYSIGGTYNEQFF,TGTGCCAGCAGTTACTCGATCGGGGGGACCTACAATGAGCAGTTCTTC
TRBV5-5,-,TRBJ1-1,-,CASIQGRLGTEAFF,TGTGCCAGCATACAAGGGAGGTTGGGCACTGAAGCTTTCTTT
TRBV7-9,TRBD1,TRBJ1-2,-,CASSLSTGDGYTF,TGTGCCAGCAGCTTAAGCACAGGGGATGGCTACACCTTC
TRBV5-1,-,TRBJ2-6,once,CASSMTGVPGANVLTF,TGCGCCAGCAGCATGACAGGTGTTCCTGGGGCCAACGTCCTGACTTTC
TRBV5-4,-,TRBJ1-1,-,CASSLTGNTEAFF,TGTGCCAGCAGCCTGACAGGGAACACTGAAGCTTTCTTT
TRBV6-5,TRBD1,TRBJ1-2,-,CASSYSTGVGYTF,TGTGCCAGCAGTTACTCGACAGGGGTTGGCTACACCTTC
TRBV28,-,TRBJ1-5,-,CASSSGSGNNQPQHF,TGTGCCAGCAGTTCGGGCTCAGGGAACAATCAGCCCCAGCATTTT
TRBV5-1,TRBD1,TRBJ1-1,-,CASSTDRGLVNTEAFF,TGCGCCAGCAGCACGGACAGGGGGCTGGTGAACACTGAAGCTTTCTTT
TRBV4-1,TRBD2,TRBJ2-5,few,CASSLTAGGLQETQYF,TGCGCCAGCAGCCTAACAGCGGGGGGCCTACAAGAGACCCAGTACTTC
TRBV5-5,-,TRBJ1-5,once,CASSLGVLGQPQHF,TGTGCCAGCAGCTTAGGGGTCTTGGGTCAGCCCCAGCATTTT
TRBV7-8,TRBD2,TRBJ2-5,-,CASSPGTNPMETQYF,TGTGCCAGCAGCCCCGGGACTAACCCCATGGAGACCCAGTACTTC